Each of the 23 T cell receptor beta chains below was sequenced from the same sample in a study of identical twins. TCRdb processed the 5' RACE reads anew with MiXCR; each CDR3 protein has one entry. The sample contains roughly 350,000 distinct CDR3 sequences, roughly an eighth of which appear only once. These data also featured in a second study, about yellow fever vaccine responses in identical twins.

Material: CD8+ T cells sorted from blood. All receptors derive from a woman aged 18-35 years in good health.

This chain joins TRBV7-8 and TRBJ1-5, with D unresolved. The CDR3 contains 15 residues. Germline V lookup: CDR1 SGHVS, CDR2 FQNEAQ. V gave up 5 bases and J gave up 5 bases, with 16 bases separating them. The CDR3 region has the DNA TGTGCCAGCAGCCTACGGGAGGGAAGGGATCAGCCCCAGCATTTT. It is translated as CASSLREGRDQPQHF.

The V and J genes are TRBV5-6 and TRBJ2-4; D is uncertain. Germline V gene data show CDR1 as SGHDT and CDR2 as YYEEEE. CDR3 length: 15 residues. Trimming stripped 1 base from V and 0 bases from J, with 8 bases between. CDR3: CASSLTRVAKNIQYF. CDR3 DNA: TGTGCCAGCAGCTTGACGAGAGTAGCCAAAAACATTCAGTACTTC.

This clonotype was seen a handful of times. The rearrangement links TRBV2 to TRBJ2-2; D may be TRBD2 (5 bases). This CDR3 contains 15 residues. CDR1 SNHLY and CDR2 FYNNEI come from the germline V gene. V was cut by 4 bases and J by 3 bases, with 12 bases left in between. Here the CDR3 reads CASSVSADYTGELFF. The CDR3 DNA reads as TGTGCCAGCAGTGTGTCAGCGGACTACACCGGGGAGCTGTTTTTT.

This clonotype was found many times. This rearrangement joins TRBV7-9 to TRBJ2-1, with D possibly TRBD2 on 5 matching bases. Trimming removed 5 bases at V and 9 bases at J, with 11 bases between. CDR1 and CDR2 (germline): SEHNR, FQNEAQ (reference sequence). The CDR3 extends over 12 amino acids. The CDR3 nucleotides are TGTGCCAGCAGCGCCTCTAGCAGTGAGCAGTTCTTC. It codes for CASSASSSEQFF.

This clonotype was detected many times. J is TRBJ2-1 and V is TRBV3-1; a weak D match, TRBD2 (6 bases). The CDR3 runs 16 residues. V was trimmed by 0 bases and J by 3 bases, leaving 12 bases between them. Germline-derived CDR1 and CDR2 are LGHDT and YNNKEL (reference sequence). CDR3 in amino acids: CASSQETAGLYNEQFF. Here the CDR3 DNA reads TGTGCCAGCAGCCAAGAGACGGCGGGGCTCTACAATGAGCAGTTCTTC.

The gene calls are TRBV6-1 and TRBJ2-5; 9 bases map to TRBD1. Germline trimming cut 8 bases from V and 1 base from J; bases unmatched to any gene: 8. The CDR3 sequence is 15 residues long. Germline V gene sequence: CDR1 MNHNS, CDR2 SASEGT. CDR3 residues: CASGPGQGFQETQYF. In nucleotides, the CDR3 is TGTGCCAGCGGCCCGGGACAGGGTTTCCAAGAGACCCAGTACTTC.

This clonotype was seen a handful of times. This chain connects TRBV7-6 to TRBJ2-7; perhaps TRBD2 as D (6 bases). The CDR3 is made up of 14 amino acids. V was trimmed by 1 base and J by 3 bases, leaving 10 bases between them. The germline V gene encodes CDR1 SGHVS and CDR2 FNYEAQ. CDR3 nucleotide sequence: TGTGCCAGCAGCTTAGGAAATAGCGGCTACGAGCAGTACTTC. As protein: CASSLGNSGYEQYF.

This clonotype showed up just once. The rearrangement links TRBV11-2 to TRBJ2-3, with TRBD2 matching over 11 bases. J was trimmed by 5 bases and V by 4 bases; bases with no gene match: 14. Germline loops: CDR1 SGHAT, CDR2 FQNNGV. There are 18 residues in the CDR3. Here the CDR3 DNA reads TGTGCCAGCAGCTCTCTGGGCCCCAGGACTAGCGGGCTAGATACGCAGTATTTT. This sequence encodes CASSSLGPRTSGLDTQYF.

The V gene is TRBV7-2, the J gene TRBJ2-7; no reliable D call. The CDR3 covers 13 residues. Trimming shortened V by 0 bases and J by 5 bases, and 8 bases separated the two germline ends. Per germline, CDR1 SGHTA and CDR2 FQGNSA. The CDR3 loop reads CASSLASLHEQYF. The DNA of the CDR3 is TGTGCCAGCAGCTTAGCGTCTTTGCACGAGCAGTACTTC.

This clonotype has only a few counts. The CDR3 reads CASSSGLATNSYEQYF. The CDR3 DNA reads TGTGCCAGCAGCTCCGGACTAGCGACCAACTCCTACGAGCAGTACTTC. The V call is TRBV13, the J call TRBJ2-7, with 9 bases aligning to TRBD2. The CDR3 covers 16 residues. V was pared by 4 bases and J by 0 bases, with 7 bases of the junction left unmatched. Looked up from germline, CDR1 is PRHDT and CDR2 is FYEKMQ (reference sequence). The full variable domain, in which reference TRBV13 and TRBJ2-7 provide the parts outside the CDR3, is AAGVIQSPRHLIKEKRETATLKCYPIPRHDTVYWYQQGPGQDPQFLISFYEKMQSDKGSIPDRFSAQQFSDYHSELNMSSLELGDSALYFCASSSGLATNSYEQYFGPGTRLTVT.

V and J are TRBV11-2 and TRBJ2-3, with D tentatively TRBD2 (5 bases). Trimming shortened V by 5 bases and J by 6 bases, and 18 bases separated the two germline ends. Germline loops: CDR1 SGHAT, CDR2 FQNNGV. This CDR3 spans 15 amino acids. CDR3 sequence reads: CASSLEDGRSDTQYF. The CDR3 DNA follows: TGTGCCAGCAGCCTGGAGGATGGAAGGAGTGATACGCAGTATTTT. Full variable domain (remainder filled in from reference TRBV11-2 and TRBJ2-3): EAGVAQSPRYKIIEKRQSVAFWCNPISGHATLYWYQQILGQGPKLLIQFQNNGVVDDSQLPKDRFSAERLKGVDSTLKIQPAKLEDSAVYLCASSLEDGRSDTQYFGPGTRLTVL.

This clonotype was counted only a few times. This rearrangement joins TRBV2 to TRBJ1-1; weak D call: TRBD1 (5 bases). CDR3 length: 15 amino acids. Trimming removed 2 bases at V and 0 bases at J, with 10 bases between. Germline CDR1 is SNHLY and CDR2 is FYNNEI. The CDR3 spells CASSERGTLNTEAFF. In DNA, the CDR3 is TGTGCCAGCAGTGAACGGGGGACGTTGAACACTGAAGCTTTCTTT.

This chain connects TRBV9 to TRBJ1-2, with 11 nucleotides matching TRBD1. J was trimmed by 8 bases and V by 7 bases; bases with no gene match: 4. The germline gives CDR1 SGDLS, CDR2 YYNGEE. The CDR3 sequence is 12 residues long. The CDR3 sequence is CASGDRGYGYTF. CDR3 coding DNA: TGTGCCAGCGGGGACAGGGGGTACGGCTACACCTTC. The variable domain in full, completed from reference TRBV9 and TRBJ1-2, reads DSGVTQTPKHLITATGQRVTLRCSPRSGDLSVYWYQQSLDQGLQFLIQYYNGEERAKGNILERFSAQQFPDLHSELNLSSLELGDSALYFCASGDRGYGYTFGSGTRLTVV.

This sequence joins TRBV28 and TRBJ2-1; 8 bases are shared with TRBD2. Unmatched junction bases numbered 7, after V lost 8 bases and J lost 4 bases. Germline lookup yields CDR1 MDHEN and CDR2 SYDVKM. The CDR3 contains 14 residues. CDR3 sequence: CASREGEPYNEQFF. The CDR3 DNA reads as TGTGCCAGCCGGGAGGGGGAGCCTTACAATGAGCAGTTCTTC.

This clonotype was picked up a small number of times. CDR3 DNA sequence: TGTGCCAGCAGCTTAAGGCAGGGACCCTCACAAGAGACCCAGTACTTC. Protein product: CASSLRQGPSQETQYF. This chain joins TRBV13 and TRBJ2-5; possibly TRBD1 or TRBD2 for D (5 bases each). The CDR3 has 16 amino acids. Germline V gives CDR1 PRHDT, CDR2 FYEKMQ (reference sequence). Trimming took off 2 bases at V and 2 bases at J, with 15 bases between the two ends.

This clonotype was counted only a few times. The rearrangement links TRBV5-1 to TRBJ2-7; 8 bases match TRBD1. V was pared by 4 bases and J by 0 bases, with 9 bases of the junction left unmatched. The CDR3 loop spans 16 amino acids. In germline, CDR1 is SGHRS, CDR2 YFSETQ. The CDR3 loop reads CASSHTTGDSSYEQYF. The CDR3 DNA is TGCGCCAGCAGCCACACGACAGGGGACTCCTCCTACGAGCAGTACTTC.

This clonotype has at least ten counts. The J gene is TRBJ2-1, the V gene TRBV11-2; unclear D gene. The CDR3 consists of 14 residues. V lost 0 bases and J 5 bases, leaving 8 bases between the germline ends. Germline loops: CDR1 SGHAT, CDR2 FQNNGV. CDR3 amino acids: CASSLEGLNNEQFF. CDR3 coding DNA: TGTGCCAGCAGCTTAGAAGGGCTTAACAATGAGCAGTTCTTC.

This clonotype appeared a few times. This rearrangement joins TRBV4-1 to TRBJ2-5; TRBD2 aligns across 9 bases. The length of the CDR3 is 16 residues. J was trimmed by 0 bases and V by 0 bases; bases with no gene match: 2. Looked up from germline, CDR1 is MGHRA and CDR2 is YSYEKL. The CDR3 loop reads CASSQDQRGDQETQYF. CDR3 nucleotides: TGCGCCAGCAGCCAAGATCAGCGGGGGGACCAAGAGACCCAGTACTTC.

There are a few counts of this clonotype. This rearrangement joins TRBV9 to TRBJ2-1; 7 positions match TRBD2. This CDR3 is 11 amino acids long. The trim removed 7 bases at V and 13 bases at J, leaving 8 bases unmatched. The germline CDR1 and CDR2 sequences are SGDLS and YYNGEE. In nucleotides, the CDR3 is TGTGCCAGCGGCGGGGGTAGGGGACAGTTCTTC. It is translated as CASGGGRGQFF.

This clonotype was seen a handful of times. J is TRBJ1-5 and V is TRBV7-2; D is ambiguous. CDR1 is SGHTA and CDR2 is FQGNSA in the germline V gene. V was clipped by 5 bases and J by 8 bases, with 13 bases between them. There are 13 residues in the CDR3. CDR3 region: CASSEWLSKPQHF. The CDR3 coding sequence is TGTGCCAGCAGCGAATGGCTTTCTAAGCCCCAGCATTTT.

This clonotype came up a few times. The chain combines TRBV28 with TRBJ1-3, with D maybe TRBD1 (5 bases). Germline lookup yields CDR1 MDHEN and CDR2 SYDVKM. Deletions cut 5 bases from V and 9 bases from J, with 14 bases between. The CDR3 length is 13 residues. The chain's CDR3 is CASSPSGPPTIYF. The DNA of the CDR3 is TGTGCCAGCAGTCCCTCAGGGCCGCCCACCATATATTTT.

At least ten counts were recorded for this clonotype. The rearrangement joins TRBV12-3 or TRBV12-4 to TRBJ2-1; 7 bases align to TRBD2. The CDR3 has 18 residues. The ends lost 3 bases at V and 5 bases at J; junction bases unmatched: 16. The CDR3 DNA reads TGTGCCAGCAGTTTGCCCGGGCCTAGCGGTCCGGGCCACAATGAGCAGTTCTTC. Its protein is CASSLPGPSGPGHNEQFF.

This clonotype showed up many times. The rearrangement joins TRBV5-6 to TRBJ2-3; 9 nucleotides agree with TRBD1. The ends lost 3 bases at V and 9 bases at J; junction bases unmatched: 8. CDR3 size: 14 residues. Germline V gives CDR1 SGHDT, CDR2 YYEEEE. As DNA, the CDR3 is TGTGCCAGCAGCTGGGGGACAGGGTTGTTGACGCAGTATTTT. This codes for CASSWGTGLLTQYF.